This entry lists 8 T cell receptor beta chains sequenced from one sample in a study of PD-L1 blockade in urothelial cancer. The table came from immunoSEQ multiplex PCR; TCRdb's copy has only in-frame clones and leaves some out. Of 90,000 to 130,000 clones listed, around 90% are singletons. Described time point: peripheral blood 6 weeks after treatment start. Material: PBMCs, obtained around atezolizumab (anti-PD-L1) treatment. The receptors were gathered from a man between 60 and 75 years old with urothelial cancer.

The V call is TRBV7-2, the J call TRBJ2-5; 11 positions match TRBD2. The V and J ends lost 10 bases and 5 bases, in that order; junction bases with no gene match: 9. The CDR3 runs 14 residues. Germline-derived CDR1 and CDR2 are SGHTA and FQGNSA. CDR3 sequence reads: CATRPSGGRETQYF. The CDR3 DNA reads TGTGCCACTCGGCCTAGCGGGGGGCGGGAGACCCAGTACTTC.

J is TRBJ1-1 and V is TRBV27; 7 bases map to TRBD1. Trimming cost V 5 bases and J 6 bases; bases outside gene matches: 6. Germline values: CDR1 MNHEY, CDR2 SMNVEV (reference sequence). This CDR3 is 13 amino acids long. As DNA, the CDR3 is TGTGCCAGCAGTACAGGGGTTGTCGCTGAAGCTTTCTTT. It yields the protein CASSTGVVAEAFF.

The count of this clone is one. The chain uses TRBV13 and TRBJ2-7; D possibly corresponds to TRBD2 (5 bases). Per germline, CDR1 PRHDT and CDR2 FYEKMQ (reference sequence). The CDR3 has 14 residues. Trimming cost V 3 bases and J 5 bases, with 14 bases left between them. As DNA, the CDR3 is TGTGCCAGCAGCTTGGGTGGGAGAGTCAACGAGCAGTACTTC. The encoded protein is CASSLGGRVNEQYF.

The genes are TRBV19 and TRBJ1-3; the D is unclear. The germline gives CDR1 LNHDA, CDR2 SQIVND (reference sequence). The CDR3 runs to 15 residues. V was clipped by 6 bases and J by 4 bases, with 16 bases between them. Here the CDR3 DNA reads TGTGCCAGTAGCCAGTCCCCCGTAGCCGGAAACACCATATATTTT. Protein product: CASSQSPVAGNTIYF.

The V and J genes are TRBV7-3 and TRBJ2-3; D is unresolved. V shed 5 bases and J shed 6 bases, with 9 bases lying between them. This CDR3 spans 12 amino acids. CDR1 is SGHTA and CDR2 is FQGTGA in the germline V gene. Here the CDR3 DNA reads TGTGCCAGCAGCCCCCCAGATGATACGCAGTATTTT. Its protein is CASSPPDDTQYF. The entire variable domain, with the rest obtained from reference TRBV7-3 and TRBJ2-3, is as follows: GAGVSQTPSNKVTEKGKYVELRCDPISGHTALYWYRQSLGQGPEFLIYFQGTGAADDSGLPNDRFFAVRPEGSVSTLKIQRTERGDSAVYLCASSPPDDTQYFGPGTRLTVL.

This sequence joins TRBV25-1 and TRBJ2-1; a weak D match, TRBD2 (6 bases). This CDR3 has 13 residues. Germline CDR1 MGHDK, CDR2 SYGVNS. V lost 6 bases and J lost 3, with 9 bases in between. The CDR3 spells CASRGTVYNEQFF. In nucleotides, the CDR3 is TGTGCCAGCAGGGGGACTGTCTACAATGAGCAGTTCTTC.

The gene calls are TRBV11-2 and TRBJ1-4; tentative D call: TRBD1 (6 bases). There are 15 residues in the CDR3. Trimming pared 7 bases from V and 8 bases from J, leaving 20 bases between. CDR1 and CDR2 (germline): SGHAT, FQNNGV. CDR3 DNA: TGTGCCAGCAACCCGGCGGCGGGGGCTGGGGAAAAACTGTTTTTT. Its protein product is CASNPAAGAGEKLFF.

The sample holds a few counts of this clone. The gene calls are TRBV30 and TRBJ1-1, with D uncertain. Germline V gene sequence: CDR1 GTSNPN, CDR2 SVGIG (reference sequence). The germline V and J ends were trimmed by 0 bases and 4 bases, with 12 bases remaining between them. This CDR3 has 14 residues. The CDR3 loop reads CAWSVEVVGTEAFF. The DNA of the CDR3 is TGTGCCTGGAGTGTAGAGGTTGTCGGCACTGAAGCTTTCTTT. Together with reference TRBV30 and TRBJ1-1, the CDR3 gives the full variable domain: SQTIHQWPATLVQPVGSPLSLECTVEGTSNPNLYWYRQAAGRGLQLLFYSVGIGQISSEVPQNLSASRPQDRQFILSSKKLLLSDSGFYLCAWSVEVVGTEAFFGQGTRLTVV.